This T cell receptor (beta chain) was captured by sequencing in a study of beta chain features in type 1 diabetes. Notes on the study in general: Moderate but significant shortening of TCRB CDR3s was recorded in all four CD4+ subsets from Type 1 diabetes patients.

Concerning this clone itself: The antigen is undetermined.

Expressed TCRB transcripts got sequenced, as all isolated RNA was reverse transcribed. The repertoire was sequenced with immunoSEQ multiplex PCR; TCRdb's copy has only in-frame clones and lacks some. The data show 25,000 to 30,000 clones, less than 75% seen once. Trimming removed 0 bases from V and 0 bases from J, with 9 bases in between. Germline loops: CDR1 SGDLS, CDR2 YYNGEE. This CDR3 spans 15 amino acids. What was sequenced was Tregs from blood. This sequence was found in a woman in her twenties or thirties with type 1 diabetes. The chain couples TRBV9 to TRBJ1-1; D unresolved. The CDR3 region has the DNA TGTGCCAGCAGCGTAGCCGGGGTCATGAACACTGAAGCTTTCTTT. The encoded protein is CASSVAGVMNTEAFF.